Below, 14 T cell receptor beta chains from the same sample are listed, as sequenced in a study of blood T cell repertoires in COVID-19. Only in-frame clones appear in the TCRdb table, and some are missing; sequencing was by immunoSEQ multiplex PCR. The sample includes around 56,000 clones, over 70% of them seen just once. The source material was peripheral blood. The receptors were sampled from a woman in her 70s with acute or convalescent COVID-19.

The chain has TRBV10-3 and TRBJ1-2, with 9 bases lining up with TRBD1. The CDR3 length is 13 residues. Trimming took 10 bases from V and 8 from J; bases not matched to a gene: 11. Germline values: CDR1 ENHRY, CDR2 SYGVKD. Written as DNA, the CDR3 is TGTGCCACGTCTGGGACAGGGTTACTGGGCTACACCTTC. It encodes CATSGTGLLGYTF.

V and J are TRBV9 and TRBJ1-1; D is unclear. Trimming left V 8 bases short and J 4 bases short, with 15 bases between. Germline V CDR1 and CDR2: SGDLS, YYNGEE. The length of the CDR3 is 13 residues. The DNA of the CDR3 is TGTGCCAGTTCAACTAACGGTCTCACTGAAGCTTTCTTT. It codes for CASSTNGLTEAFF.

The CDR3 bases are TGTGCCAGCAGTCCCCTTCTGGGGCCCACTGAAGCTTTCTTT. Residues: CASSPLLGPTEAFF. The V and J genes are TRBV27 and TRBJ1-1; D may be TRBD1 (5 bases). Per germline, CDR1 MNHEY and CDR2 SMNVEV (reference sequence). V was pared by 5 bases and J by 4 bases, with 14 bases between. The CDR3 length is 14 residues.

The rearrangement links TRBV5-1 to TRBJ2-2; TRBD1 aligns across 8 bases. Germline V gene data show CDR1 as SGHRS and CDR2 as YFSETQ. The CDR3 consists of 15 residues. V shed 0 bases, J shed 3 bases, and the junction held 1 base outside the gene matches. CDR3 loop: CASSLGRGHTGELFF. As DNA, the CDR3 is TGCGCCAGCAGCTTGGGCAGGGGGCACACCGGGGAGCTGTTTTTT.

The rearrangement uses TRBV7-9 and TRBJ2-6; a possible D gene is TRBD1 (5 bases). The germline CDR1 and CDR2 sequences are SEHNR and FQNEAQ (reference sequence). V was pared by 6 bases and J by 0 bases, with 9 bases between. The CDR3 has 15 amino acids. This chain's CDR3 is CASRKDTSGANVLTF. The CDR3 region has the DNA TGTGCCAGCAGGAAGGACACCTCTGGGGCCAACGTCCTGACTTTC.

This clone has more than one count but fewer than ten. The rearrangement links TRBV9 to TRBJ1-3, with 9 bases lining up with TRBD1. The germline V gene encodes CDR1 SGDLS and CDR2 YYNGEE. This CDR3 has 15 residues. V shed 5 bases, J shed 8 bases, and the junction held 11 bases outside the gene matches. DNA of the CDR3: TGTGCCAGCAGAGAAGGGACAGGGAGCCCCGACACCATATATTTT. Translating gives CASREGTGSPDTIYF.

The chain recombines TRBV18 with TRBJ1-1; 7 positions match TRBD1. The CDR3 is made up of 15 amino acids. V lost 3 bases, J lost 2 bases, and 6 bases stayed unmatched. The V gene's germline CDR1 is KGHSH and CDR2 LQKENI. Written as DNA, the CDR3 is TGTGCCAGCTCACCCCAGGGGGGTGTAAACACTGAAGCTTTCTTT. It specifies CASSPQGGVNTEAFF. The whole variable domain, remainder taken from reference TRBV18 and TRBJ1-1, is NAGVMQNPRHLVRRRGQEARLRCSPMKGHSHVYWYRQLPEEGLKFMVYLQKENIIDESGMPKERFSAEFPKEGPSILRIQQVVRGDSAAYFCASSPQGGVNTEAFFGQGTRLTVV.

The V gene is TRBV28, the J gene TRBJ2-4; maybe TRBD1 (5 bases). Trimming cost V 6 bases and J 8 bases, with 17 bases left between them. The CDR3 runs to 14 residues. The germline CDR1 and CDR2 sequences are MDHEN and SYDVKM. In nucleotides, the CDR3 is TGTGCCAGCAGAACCGGGTCCTCAGGGTACATTCAGTACTTC. This gives the protein CASRTGSSGYIQYF.

The CDR3 DNA reads as TGTGCCAGCAGCTTAGGCCCGGGGAACACTGAAGCTTTCTTT. Its translation: CASSLGPGNTEAFF. The chain is built from TRBV7-3 and TRBJ1-1, with D hard to call. Trimming took off 2 bases at V and 1 base at J, with 8 bases between the two ends. The CDR3 has 14 amino acids. CDR1 and CDR2 (germline): SGHTA, FQGTGA. The full variable domain, in which reference TRBV7-3 and TRBJ1-1 provide the parts outside the CDR3, is GAGVSQTPSNKVTEKGKYVELRCDPISGHTALYWYRQSLGQGPEFLIYFQGTGAADDSGLPNDRFFAVRPEGSVSTLKIQRTERGDSAVYLCASSLGPGNTEAFFGQGTRLTVV.

This chain connects TRBV6-5 to TRBJ2-1, with D possibly matching TRBD1 (7 bases). Germline V lookup: CDR1 MNHEY, CDR2 SVGAGI. The CDR3 is 15 amino acids. Trimming removed 5 bases at V and 1 base at J, with 12 bases between. CDR3 bases: TGTGCCAGCAGTCGACAGGGAGGTTCCTACAATGAGCAGTTCTTC. Translation: CASSRQGGSYNEQFF.

The chain uses TRBV12-5 and TRBJ1-4; D gene ambiguous. The CDR3 totals 16 residues. Trimming pared 0 bases from V and 8 bases from J, leaving 16 bases between. Germline V lookup: CDR1 LGHNT, CDR2 FRNRAP. CDR3 loop: CASGLVLTRKGEKLFF. The CDR3 DNA is TGTGCTAGTGGTTTGGTACTGACCAGGAAAGGCGAAAAACTGTTTTTT.

The V and J genes are TRBV11-2 and TRBJ1-1, with D uncertain. Looked up from germline, CDR1 is SGHAT and CDR2 is FQNNGV. V was shortened by 5 bases and J by 4 bases, with 8 bases between the two germline ends. This CDR3 is 12 amino acids long. The CDR3 bases are TGTGCCAGCAGCGCAGTCCCCACTGAAGCTTTCTTT. This gives the protein CASSAVPTEAFF.

This clone has just a few counts. The chain couples TRBV5-1 to TRBJ1-5; D is unresolved. The CDR3 sequence is 15 residues long. The V gene lost 0 bases and the J gene lost 3 bases, with 10 bases spanning the gap. Germline CDR1 reads SGHRS; CDR2 reads YFSETQ. DNA of the CDR3: TGCGCCAGCAGCTTGGTCCCGGGGAACAATCAGCCCCAGCATTTT. This codes for CASSLVPGNNQPQHF.

CDR3: CASRTGGAYGYTF. The CDR3 region has the DNA TGTGCCAGCAGGACAGGGGGCGCCTATGGCTACACCTTC. This chain uses TRBV7-9 with TRBJ1-2, with 10 bases that match TRBD1. Trimming cost V 6 bases and J 4 bases; bases outside gene matches: 2. This CDR3 is 13 amino acids long. Germline V gives CDR1 SEHNR, CDR2 FQNEAQ (reference sequence).